Shown below are 25 T cell receptor beta chains from a single sample sequenced in a study of Ad26.COV2.S vaccination and SARS-CoV-2 variants. The treatment: roughly 19 received Ad26.COV2.S at low or high dose, single or two shots; about 5 received placebo; per-sample allocation not given. Specimens were obtained on day 63 following the first vaccine or placebo injection. Profiled with immunoSEQ multiplex PCR; TCRdb holds only in-frame clones, not every one. The sample lists about 320,000 clones, roughly 90% occurring once. The sequencing here drew on peripheral blood, taken in a trial of Ad26.COV2.S vaccine versus placebo. Every receptor here comes from a person aged 18-65 years who received the Ad26.COV2.S COVID-19 vaccine or a placebo.

This chain joins TRBV18 and TRBJ1-1; D remains ambiguous. The CDR3 spans 12 residues. The germline V gene has CDR1 KGHSH and CDR2 LQKENI. Trimming removed 1 base at V and 7 bases at J, with 7 bases between. The DNA of the CDR3 is TGTGCCAGCTCACCACTCACAGTTGAAGCTTTCTTT. It translates to CASSPLTVEAFF.

This clone came up once. The chain recombines TRBV18 with TRBJ2-7; no clear D. The CDR3 has 13 residues. Germline CDR1 reads KGHSH; CDR2 reads LQKENI. V was trimmed by 3 bases and J by 6 bases, leaving 12 bases between them. The CDR3 bases are TGTGCCAGCTCACCCCTTCCCTGGGGCGAGCAGTACGTC. This translates into CASSPLPWGEQYV.

The chain carries TRBV6-2 or TRBV6-3 and TRBJ1-2; 8 nucleotides align to TRBD1. Per germline, CDR1 MNHEY and CDR2 SVGEGT. The CDR3 extends over 15 amino acids. J gave up 5 bases and V 5 bases, and 10 bases lay outside the gene matches. This CDR3 is CASSQGQGGLYGYTF. CDR3 bases: TGTGCCAGCAGTCAAGGACAGGGAGGCTTATATGGCTACACCTTC.

The V and J genes are TRBV5-6 and TRBJ1-2; D may be TRBD1 (5 bases). This CDR3 is built from 15 residues. Germline V lookup: CDR1 SGHDT, CDR2 YYEEEE. V lost 1 base, J lost 0 bases, and 10 bases lay in between. CDR3 nucleotide sequence: TGTGCCAGCAGCTTGAGAGGGGCTTCTAACTATGGCTACACCTTC. Translation: CASSLRGASNYGYTF.

This chain joins TRBV19 and TRBJ1-2, with 7 bases matching TRBD1. The trim removed 5 bases at V and 3 bases at J, leaving 3 bases unmatched. This CDR3 spans 13 amino acids. Looked up from germline, CDR1 is LNHDA and CDR2 is SQIVND (reference sequence). This chain's CDR3 is CASSPDRDYGYTF. The CDR3 nucleotides are TGTGCCAGTAGTCCAGACAGGGACTATGGCTACACCTTC. The whole variable domain, filled in from reference TRBV19 and TRBJ1-2, reads DGGITQSPKYLFRKEGQNVTLSCEQNLNHDAMYWYRQDPGQGLRLIYYSQIVNDFQKGDIAEGYSVSREKKESFPLTVTSAQKNPTAFYLCASSPDRDYGYTFGSGTRLTVV.

The chain is built from TRBV7-2 and TRBJ1-2, with 9 bases lining up with TRBD1. CDR1 and CDR2 (germline): SGHTA, FQGNSA. The CDR3 extends over 16 amino acids. The V and J ends lost 2 bases and 4 bases, in that order; junction bases with no gene match: 8. The CDR3 DNA follows: TGTGCCAGCAGCTTACGCCTACAGGGGGCTGGCTATGGCTACACCTTC. As protein: CASSLRLQGAGYGYTF.

The V call is TRBV4-3, the J call TRBJ2-2; a possible D gene is TRBD2 (5 bases). CDR3 size: 15 residues. Per germline, CDR1 LGHNA and CDR2 YSLEER. The V end was cut by 4 bases, the J end by 6 bases, with 15 bases between. The CDR3 reads CASSRGPLEAGELFF. The CDR3 DNA reads as TGCGCCAGCAGCCGAGGGCCTTTAGAAGCCGGGGAGCTGTTTTTT.

The chain uses TRBV28 and TRBJ1-1, with TRBD1 matching over 9 bases. This CDR3 contains 15 residues. J lost 1 base, V lost 3 bases, and 3 bases had no gene match. From germline, CDR1 is MDHEN and CDR2 SYDVKM. CDR3 sequence (DNA): TGTGCCAGCAGTTTTGGGGACAGGGAGAACACTGAAGCTTTCTTT. This encodes CASSFGDRENTEAFF.

The chain employs TRBV5-5 and TRBJ1-1; D call uncertain. Looked up from germline, CDR1 is SGHKS and CDR2 is YYEKEE (reference sequence). The V gene lost 0 bases and the J gene lost 6 bases, with 12 bases spanning the gap. CDR3 length: 14 residues. CDR3 nucleotides: TGTGCCAGCAGCTTGGTAAATCGAGCTTCTGAAGCTTTCTTT. Its protein is CASSLVNRASEAFF.

Concerning this clone: Other DNA sequences from this sample encode an identical CDR3 as well. The chain recombines TRBV27 with TRBJ2-1; D is unresolved. The CDR3 is 11 amino acids. CDR1 and CDR2 from the germline V gene are MNHEY and SMNVEV (reference sequence). V was pared by 6 bases and J by 7 bases, with 7 bases between. The CDR3 loop is CASSPGNEQFF. DNA for the CDR3: TGTGCCAGCAGCCCAGGTAATGAGCAGTTCTTC.

The chain employs TRBV5-5 and TRBJ2-1, with 11 positions matching TRBD2. V was pared by 4 bases and J by 4 bases, with 10 bases of the junction left unmatched. Germline V lookup: CDR1 SGHKS, CDR2 YYEKEE (reference sequence). CDR3 size: 17 residues. CDR3 protein: CASSVGSGRVGYNEQFF. The DNA for the CDR3 is TGTGCCAGCAGCGTGGGTAGCGGGAGGGTAGGATACAATGAGCAGTTCTTC.

The chain uses TRBV18 and TRBJ1-4; D ambiguous. V was pared by 6 bases and J by 8 bases, with 10 bases between. There are 12 residues in the CDR3. The V gene's germline CDR1 is KGHSH and CDR2 LQKENI. In DNA, the CDR3 is TGTGCCAGCTCCAGTAGAGGGGAAAAACTGTTTTTT. It encodes CASSSRGEKLFF.

This chain connects TRBV18 to TRBJ2-1; unclear D gene. V was clipped by 2 bases and J by 9 bases, with 11 bases between them. Germline V gene lookup returns CDR1 KGHSH and CDR2 LQKENI. The CDR3 consists of 13 residues. For the CDR3, the DNA is TGTGCCAGCTCACCAGTCGTGGGCGGTGAGCAGTTCTTC. Residues: CASSPVVGGEQFF.

The chain carries TRBV11-2 and TRBJ1-6, with 9 nucleotides matching TRBD1. The V gene's germline CDR1 is SGHAT and CDR2 FQNNGV. Trimming at V came to 5 bases and at J to 7 bases, leaving 12 bases not matched to a gene. There are 17 residues in the CDR3. The CDR3: CASSAAPDRGPNSPLHF. CDR3 coding DNA: TGTGCCAGCAGCGCAGCACCGGACAGGGGCCCCAATTCACCCCTCCACTTT.

This rearrangement joins TRBV5-4 to TRBJ2-5; no definite D call. Germline V gene sequence: CDR1 SGHNT, CDR2 YYREEE (reference sequence). Trimming shortened V by 1 base and J by 2 bases, and 6 bases separated the two germline ends. The CDR3 totals 13 residues. CDR3 DNA: TGTGCCAGCAGCTTGTCACAGCAAGAGACCCAGTACTTC. Protein product: CASSLSQQETQYF. Drawing the rest from reference TRBV5-4 and TRBJ2-5, the complete variable domain is ETGVTQSPTHLIKTRGQQVTLRCSSQSGHNTVSWYQQALGQGPQFIFQYYREEENGRGNFPPRFSGLQFPNYSSELNVNALELDDSALYLCASSLSQQETQYFGPGTRLLVL.

The rearrangement joins TRBV6-5 to TRBJ2-7, with TRBD1 matching 7 bases. V trimming: 5 bases; J trimming: 1 base; junction bases outside the gene matches: 5. The germline V gene encodes CDR1 MNHEY and CDR2 SVGAGI. This CDR3 is built from 14 residues. CDR3 loop: CASSNRGTSYEQYV. The DNA for the CDR3 is TGTGCCAGCAGTAACAGGGGAACGTCCTACGAGCAGTACGTC.

The V gene is TRBV6-2 or TRBV6-3, the J gene TRBJ1-5; D call uncertain. The CDR3 is made up of 13 amino acids. Germline CDR1 is MNHEY and CDR2 is SVGEGT. Trimming cost V 6 bases and J 2 bases, with 8 bases left between them. CDR3 protein: CASSPDGNQPQHF. The CDR3, as DNA: TGTGCCAGCAGCCCCGACGGCAATCAGCCCCAGCATTTT.

The V and J genes are TRBV7-2 and TRBJ2-2; tentative D call: TRBD1 (5 bases). Germline assignment: CDR1 SGHTA and CDR2 FQGNSA. V was pared by 4 bases and J by 3 bases, with 9 bases between. The CDR3 is made up of 14 amino acids. This CDR3 reads CASSYQGYTGELFF. For the CDR3, the DNA is TGTGCCAGCAGCTATCAGGGTTACACCGGGGAGCTGTTTTTT.

CDR3 residues: CASSTRSAGKNEQYF. CDR3 bases: TGTGCCAGTAGTACAAGGAGTGCAGGAAAGAACGAGCAGTACTTC. The rearrangement uses TRBV19 and TRBJ2-7; D is undetermined. Germline V CDR1 and CDR2: LNHDA, SQIVND (reference sequence). There are 15 residues in the CDR3. The ends were cut back, 4 bases at V and 5 bases at J, with 18 bases in the middle.

The chain links TRBV27 to TRBJ2-1, with D hard to call. Germline V lookup: CDR1 MNHEY, CDR2 SMNVEV (reference sequence). This CDR3 has 12 residues. V lost 5 bases and J lost 15, with 17 bases in between. CDR3 in amino acids: CASSPTNSFPFF. The CDR3 nucleotides are TGTGCCAGCAGTCCCACCAACTCTTTTCCGTTCTTC.

The chain joins TRBV7-7 to TRBJ2-3, with D uncertain. The V end was cut by 2 bases, the J end by 5 bases, with 8 bases between. CDR3 length: 13 residues. Germline assignment: CDR1 SSHAT and CDR2 FNYEAQ (reference sequence). CDR3 sequence reads: CASSLTEIDTQYF. The DNA for the CDR3 is TGTGCCAGCAGCTTAACAGAAATAGATACGCAGTATTTT.

Here the CDR3 reads CASRGTGNQPQHF. In nucleotides, the CDR3 is TGTGCCAGCAGGGGGACAGGCAATCAGCCCCAGCATTTT. The gene calls are TRBV28 and TRBJ1-5; 7 bases fit TRBD1. The V gene end was trimmed by 6 bases and the J gene end by 2 bases; junction bases not matched to a gene: 1. Germline V gene lookup returns CDR1 MDHEN and CDR2 SYDVKM. There are 13 residues in the CDR3.

The chain recombines TRBV10-1 with TRBJ2-1; D perhaps matches TRBD1 (5 bases). CDR1 and CDR2 (germline): WNHNN, SYGVQD (reference sequence). The V end lost 5 bases, the J end lost 7 bases, and 9 bases lay between the germline ends. CDR3 length: 12 residues. The CDR3 region has the DNA TGCGCCAGCAGTCCTACAGGTAATGAGCAGTTCTTC. This translates into CASSPTGNEQFF.

V usage is TRBV29-1 and J usage is TRBJ1-4; a possible D gene is TRBD1 (6 bases). The CDR3 extends over 14 amino acids. Germline V gene lookup returns CDR1 SQVTM and CDR2 ANQGSEA. Trimming took off 6 bases at V and 0 bases at J, with 11 bases between the two ends. The CDR3 loop is CSVVTGTTNEKLFF. Here the CDR3 DNA reads TGCAGCGTGGTGACAGGAACAACTAATGAAAAACTGTTTTTT.

The table lists this clone with a few counts. The chain recombines TRBV7-9 with TRBJ2-1, with 8 bases identical to TRBD2. The CDR3 consists of 16 residues. Per germline, CDR1 SEHNR and CDR2 FQNEAQ (reference sequence). Losses at the gene ends were 0 bases for V and 10 bases for J; bases not matched to a gene: 11. In DNA form, the CDR3 reads TGTGCCAGCAGCTTAGCGTCGGCGGGGGGCCCCAGGGAGCAGTTCTTC. Translation gives CASSLASAGGPREQFF.